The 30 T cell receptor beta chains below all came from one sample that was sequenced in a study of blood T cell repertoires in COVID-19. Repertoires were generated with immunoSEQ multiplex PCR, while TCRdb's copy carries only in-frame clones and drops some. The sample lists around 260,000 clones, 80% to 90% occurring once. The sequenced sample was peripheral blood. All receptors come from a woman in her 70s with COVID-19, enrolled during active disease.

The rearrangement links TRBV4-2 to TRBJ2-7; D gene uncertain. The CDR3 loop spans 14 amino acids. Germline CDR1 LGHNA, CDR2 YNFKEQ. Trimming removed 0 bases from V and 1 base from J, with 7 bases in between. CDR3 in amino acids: CASSQERLSYEQYF. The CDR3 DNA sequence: TGTGCCAGCAGCCAAGAACGACTTTCCTACGAGCAGTACTTC.

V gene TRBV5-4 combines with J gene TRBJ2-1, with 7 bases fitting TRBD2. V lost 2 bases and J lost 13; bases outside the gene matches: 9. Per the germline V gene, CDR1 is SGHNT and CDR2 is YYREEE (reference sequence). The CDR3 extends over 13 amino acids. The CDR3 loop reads CASSLAGLSFQFF. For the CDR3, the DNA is TGTGCCAGCAGCTTAGCGGGACTAAGTTTTCAGTTCTTC.

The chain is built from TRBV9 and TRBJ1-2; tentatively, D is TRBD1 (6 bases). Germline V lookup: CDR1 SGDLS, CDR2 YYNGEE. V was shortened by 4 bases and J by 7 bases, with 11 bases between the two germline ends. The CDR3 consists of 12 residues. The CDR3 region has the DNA TGTGCCAGCAGCAGCAGGGGCGTTGGCTACACCTTC. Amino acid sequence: CASSSRGVGYTF.

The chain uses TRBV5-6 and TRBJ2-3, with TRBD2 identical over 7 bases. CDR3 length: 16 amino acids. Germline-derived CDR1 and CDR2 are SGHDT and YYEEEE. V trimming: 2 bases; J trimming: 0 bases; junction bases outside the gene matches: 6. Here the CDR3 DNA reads TGTGCCAGCAGCTTTACGGGAGGATCCAGCACAGATACGCAGTATTTT. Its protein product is CASSFTGGSSTDTQYF.

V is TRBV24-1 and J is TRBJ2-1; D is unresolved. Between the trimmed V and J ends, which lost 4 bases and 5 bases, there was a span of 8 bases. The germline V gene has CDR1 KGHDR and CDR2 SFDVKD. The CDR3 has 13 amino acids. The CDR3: CATSESFHNEQFF. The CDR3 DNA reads TGTGCCACCAGTGAGAGTTTTCACAATGAGCAGTTCTTC.

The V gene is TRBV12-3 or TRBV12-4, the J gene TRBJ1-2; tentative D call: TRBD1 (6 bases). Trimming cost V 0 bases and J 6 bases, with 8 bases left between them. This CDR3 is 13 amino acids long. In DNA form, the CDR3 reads TGTGCCAGCAGTTTAGCACAGGGAAATGGCTACACCTTC. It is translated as CASSLAQGNGYTF.

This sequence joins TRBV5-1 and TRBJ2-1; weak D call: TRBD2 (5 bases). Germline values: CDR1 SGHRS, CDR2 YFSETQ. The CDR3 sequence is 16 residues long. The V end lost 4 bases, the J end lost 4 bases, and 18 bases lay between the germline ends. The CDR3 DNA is TGCGCCAGCAGCCCTGTCACTAGTTCGCGTTACAATGAGCAGTTCTTC. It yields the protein CASSPVTSSRYNEQFF. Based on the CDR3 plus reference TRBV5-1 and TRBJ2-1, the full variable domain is KAGVTQTPRYLIKTRGQQVTLSCSPISGHRSVSWYQQTPGQGLQFLFEYFSETQRNKGNFPGRFSGRQFSNSRSEMNVSTLELGDSALYLCASSPVTSSRYNEQFFGPGTRLTVL.

The CDR3 sequence is CASGLAGQGVIFQPQHF. The CDR3 DNA sequence: TGTGCTAGTGGTTTGGCGGGACAGGGGGTGATTTTTCAGCCCCAGCATTTT. The rearrangement joins TRBV12-5 to TRBJ1-5; TRBD1 matches 11 bases. Unmatched junction bases numbered 8, after V lost 1 base and J lost 6 bases. Germline V gene lookup returns CDR1 LGHNT and CDR2 FRNRAP. The CDR3 extends over 17 amino acids.

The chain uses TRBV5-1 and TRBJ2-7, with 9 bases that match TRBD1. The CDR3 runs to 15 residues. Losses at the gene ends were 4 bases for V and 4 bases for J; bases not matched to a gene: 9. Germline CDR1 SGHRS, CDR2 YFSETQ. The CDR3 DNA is TGCGCCAGCAGCGGGGGGACAGGGTCGAGGTACGAGCAGTACTTC. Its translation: CASSGGTGSRYEQYF.

CDR3 amino acids: CASSPQGRGYTF. The CDR3 DNA reads as TGCGCCAGCAGCCCACAGGGTCGGGGCTACACCTTC. This chain joins TRBV5-1 and TRBJ1-2; D perhaps matches TRBD1 (6 bases). Germline loops: CDR1 SGHRS, CDR2 YFSETQ. The V gene lost 4 bases and the J gene lost 8 bases, with 12 bases spanning the gap. The CDR3 spans 12 residues.

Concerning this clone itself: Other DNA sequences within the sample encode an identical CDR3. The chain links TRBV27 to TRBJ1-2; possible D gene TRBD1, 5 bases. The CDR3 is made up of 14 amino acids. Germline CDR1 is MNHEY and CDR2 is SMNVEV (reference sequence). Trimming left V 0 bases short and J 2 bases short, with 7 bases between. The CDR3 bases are TGTGCCAGCAGTTTATCTTCAGGGAACTATGGCTACACCTTC. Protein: CASSLSSGNYGYTF.

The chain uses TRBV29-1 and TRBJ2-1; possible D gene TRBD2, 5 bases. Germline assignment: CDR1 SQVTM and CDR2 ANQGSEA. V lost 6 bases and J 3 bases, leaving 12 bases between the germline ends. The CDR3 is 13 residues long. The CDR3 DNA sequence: TGCAGCGTCCGGACGGGATTCTACAATGAGCAGTTCTTC. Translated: CSVRTGFYNEQFF.

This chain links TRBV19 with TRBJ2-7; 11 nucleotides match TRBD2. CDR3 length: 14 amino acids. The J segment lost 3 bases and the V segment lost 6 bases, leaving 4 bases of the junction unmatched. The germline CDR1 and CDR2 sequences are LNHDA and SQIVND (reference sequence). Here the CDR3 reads CASRPGLADYEQYF. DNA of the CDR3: TGTGCCAGTAGACCGGGACTAGCGGACTACGAGCAGTACTTC.

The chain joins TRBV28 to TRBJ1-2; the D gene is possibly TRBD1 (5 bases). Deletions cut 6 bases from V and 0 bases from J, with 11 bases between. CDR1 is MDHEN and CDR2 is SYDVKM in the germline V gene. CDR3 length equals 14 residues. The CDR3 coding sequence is TGTGCCAGCAGACGACAGAAGCCTAACTATGGCTACACCTTC. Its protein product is CASRRQKPNYGYTF.

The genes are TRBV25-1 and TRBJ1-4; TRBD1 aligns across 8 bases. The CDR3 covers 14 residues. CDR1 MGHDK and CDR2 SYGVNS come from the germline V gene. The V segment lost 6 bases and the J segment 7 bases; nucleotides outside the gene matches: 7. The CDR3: CASRKGQGTEKLFF. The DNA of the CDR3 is TGTGCCAGCAGAAAAGGACAGGGTACTGAAAAACTGTTTTTT.

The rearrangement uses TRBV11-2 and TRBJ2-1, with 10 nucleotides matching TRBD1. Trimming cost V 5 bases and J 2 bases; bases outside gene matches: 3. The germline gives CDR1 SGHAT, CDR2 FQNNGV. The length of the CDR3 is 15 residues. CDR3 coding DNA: TGTGCCAGCAGCCCAGGACAGGGGGCCTACAATGAGCAGTTCTTC. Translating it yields CASSPGQGAYNEQFF.

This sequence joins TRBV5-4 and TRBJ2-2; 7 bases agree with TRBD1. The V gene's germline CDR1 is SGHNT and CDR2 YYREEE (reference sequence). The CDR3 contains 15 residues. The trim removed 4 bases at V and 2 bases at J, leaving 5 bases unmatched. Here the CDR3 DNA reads TGTGCCAGCAGCCCGAACAGGGGTAACACCGGGGAGCTGTTTTTT. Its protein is CASSPNRGNTGELFF.

Written as DNA, the CDR3 is TGTGCCATTAGAACCCGGGACAGTCGGACTGTGGATCAGCCCCAGCATTTT. Amino acid sequence: CAIRTRDSRTVDQPQHF. The chain joins TRBV14 to TRBJ1-5, with 7 bases identical to TRBD1. Per the germline V gene, CDR1 is SGHDN and CDR2 is FVKESK. The CDR3 loop spans 17 amino acids. The junction had 20 bases not matched to a gene; V was cut back by 10 bases and J by 5 bases.

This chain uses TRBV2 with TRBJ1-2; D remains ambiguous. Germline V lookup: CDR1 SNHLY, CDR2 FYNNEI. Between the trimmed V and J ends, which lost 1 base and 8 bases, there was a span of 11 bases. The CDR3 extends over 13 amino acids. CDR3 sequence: CASSEEADTGYTF. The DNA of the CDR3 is TGTGCCAGCAGTGAAGAAGCGGATACGGGCTACACCTTC.

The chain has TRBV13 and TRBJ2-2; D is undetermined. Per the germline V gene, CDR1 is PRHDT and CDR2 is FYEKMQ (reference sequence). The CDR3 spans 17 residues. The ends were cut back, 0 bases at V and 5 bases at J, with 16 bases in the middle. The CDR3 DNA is TGTGCCAGCAGCTTAGGGGTAGGCGGCAGAAGTACCGGGGAGCTGTTTTTT. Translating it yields CASSLGVGGRSTGELFF.

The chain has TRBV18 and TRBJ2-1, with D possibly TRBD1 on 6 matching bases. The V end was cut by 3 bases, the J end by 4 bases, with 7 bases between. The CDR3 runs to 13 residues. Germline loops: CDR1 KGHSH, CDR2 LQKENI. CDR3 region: CASSPGQYNEQFF. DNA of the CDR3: TGTGCCAGCTCACCCGGACAGTACAATGAGCAGTTCTTC.

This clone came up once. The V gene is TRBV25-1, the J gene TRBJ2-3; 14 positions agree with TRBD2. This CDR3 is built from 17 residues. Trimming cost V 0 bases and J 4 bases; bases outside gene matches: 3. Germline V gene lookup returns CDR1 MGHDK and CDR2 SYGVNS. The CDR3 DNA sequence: TGTGCCAGCAGTGAATACGCGGGACTAGCGGGAGCAGATACGCAGTATTTT. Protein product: CASSEYAGLAGADTQYF.

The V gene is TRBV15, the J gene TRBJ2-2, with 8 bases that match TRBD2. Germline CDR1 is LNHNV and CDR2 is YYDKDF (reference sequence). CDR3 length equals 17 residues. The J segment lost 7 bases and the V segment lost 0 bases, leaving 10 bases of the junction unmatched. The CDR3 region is CATSRDIASGSSGELFF. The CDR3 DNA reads TGTGCCACCAGCAGAGATATCGCCAGCGGGAGTAGCGGGGAGCTGTTTTTT.

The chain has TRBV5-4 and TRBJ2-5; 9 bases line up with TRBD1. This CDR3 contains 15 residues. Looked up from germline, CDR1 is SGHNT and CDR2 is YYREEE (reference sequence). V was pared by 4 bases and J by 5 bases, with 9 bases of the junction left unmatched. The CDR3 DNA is TGTGCCAGCAGCCCCGGGACAGGGCGGGGTGAGACCCAGTACTTC. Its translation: CASSPGTGRGETQYF. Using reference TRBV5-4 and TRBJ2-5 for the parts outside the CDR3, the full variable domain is ETGVTQSPTHLIKTRGQQVTLRCSSQSGHNTVSWYQQALGQGPQFIFQYYREEENGRGNFPPRFSGLQFPNYSSELNVNALELDDSALYLCASSPGTGRGETQYFGPGTRLLVL.

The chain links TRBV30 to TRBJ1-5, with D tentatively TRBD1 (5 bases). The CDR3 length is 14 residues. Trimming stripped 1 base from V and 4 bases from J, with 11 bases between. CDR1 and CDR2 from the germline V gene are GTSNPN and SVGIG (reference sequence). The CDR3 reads CAWSEASGNQPQHF. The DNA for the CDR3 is TGTGCCTGGAGTGAGGCGTCAGGGAATCAGCCCCAGCATTTT.

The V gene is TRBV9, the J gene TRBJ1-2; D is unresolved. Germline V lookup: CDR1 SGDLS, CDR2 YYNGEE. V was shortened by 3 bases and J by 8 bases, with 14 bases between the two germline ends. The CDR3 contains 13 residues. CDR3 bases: TGTGCCAGCAGCGGGGTAGAGGGAGGCGGCTACACCTTC. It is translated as CASSGVEGGGYTF.

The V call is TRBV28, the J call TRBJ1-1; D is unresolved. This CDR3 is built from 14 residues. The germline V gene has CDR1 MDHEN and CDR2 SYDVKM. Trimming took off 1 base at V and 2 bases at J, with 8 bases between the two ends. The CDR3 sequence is CASSLSQANTEAFF. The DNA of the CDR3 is TGTGCCAGCAGTTTATCCCAGGCCAACACTGAAGCTTTCTTT.

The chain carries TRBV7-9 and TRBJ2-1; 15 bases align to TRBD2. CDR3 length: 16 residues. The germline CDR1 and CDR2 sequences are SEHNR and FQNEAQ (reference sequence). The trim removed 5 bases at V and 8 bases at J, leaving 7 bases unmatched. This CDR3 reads CASSAGLAGGYDEQFF. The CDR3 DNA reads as TGTGCCAGCAGCGCAGGACTAGCGGGAGGGTACGATGAGCAGTTCTTC.

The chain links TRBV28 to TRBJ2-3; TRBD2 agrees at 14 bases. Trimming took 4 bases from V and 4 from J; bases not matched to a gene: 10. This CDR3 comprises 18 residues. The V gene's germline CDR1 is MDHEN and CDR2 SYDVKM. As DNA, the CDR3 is TGTGCCAGCAGTTCGCCACAAGGGACTAGCGGGAGTTCAGATACGCAGTATTTT. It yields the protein CASSSPQGTSGSSDTQYF.

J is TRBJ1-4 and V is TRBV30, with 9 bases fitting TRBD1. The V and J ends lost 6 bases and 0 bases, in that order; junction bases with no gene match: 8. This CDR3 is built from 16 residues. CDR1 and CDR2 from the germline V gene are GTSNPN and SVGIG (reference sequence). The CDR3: CACRDRDPSTNEKLFF. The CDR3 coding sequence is TGTGCCTGCCGGGACAGGGACCCTTCAACTAATGAAAAACTGTTTTTT.